The T cell receptor beta chain under discussion was sequenced for a study of T-cell reconstitution after alpha-beta-depleted transplantation in children. Molecular barcoding with unique molecular identifiers was used for the TCRbeta library. Using its own MiXCR run on the PCR reads, TCRdb lists one record per CDR3 protein. This table has a few hundred thousand distinct CDR3 sequences, approximately 16% appearing once. The V gene lost 5 bases and the J gene lost 9 bases, with 10 bases spanning the gap. CDR3 length: 11 amino acids. The sample was PBMCs from the stem cell graft donor, taken from the stem cell graft. This receptor was obtained from a human donor who donated a stem cell graft to a child with acute lymphoblastic leukemia. V and J are TRBV12-3 or TRBV12-4 and TRBJ1-2; weak D call: TRBD1 (6 bases). CDR3 nucleotide sequence: TGTGCCAGCAGTCAAGGGGACAGCTACACCTTC. Translated, it gives CASSQGDSYTF.